This T cell receptor (beta chain) originates from a study of control samples from healthy donors and cancer patients. The assay was immunoSEQ multiplex PCR, and TCRdb's table has in-frame clones only and misses some. This table has 35,000 to 45,000 clones, approximately 90% appearing once. V shed 0 bases, J shed 7 bases, and the junction held 1 base outside the gene matches. In germline, CDR1 is SGHRS, CDR2 YFSETQ. This CDR3 contains 14 residues. The clonotype originates from a woman in her thirties or forties with head and neck cancer. The rearrangement uses TRBV5-1 and TRBJ2-2; 9 bases line up with TRBD2. Sequencing was performed on PBMCs. The CDR3 loop reads CASSLGSGSGELFF. The CDR3, as DNA: TGCGCCAGCAGCTTGGGTAGCGGGAGCGGGGAGCTGTTTTTT. Together with reference TRBV5-1 and TRBJ2-2, the CDR3 gives the full variable domain: KAGVTQTPRYLIKTRGQQVTLSCSPISGHRSVSWYQQTPGQGLQFLFEYFSETQRNKGNFPGRFSGRQFSNSRSEMNVSTLELGDSALYLCASSLGSGSGELFFGEGSRLTVL.